This T cell receptor beta chain was captured in a study of blood T cell repertoires in COVID-19. Across the study: T cells, B-cell-depleted T cells, or PBMCs supplied cDNA or gDNA.

The CDR3 contains 15 residues. The junction had 3 bases not matched to a gene; V was cut back by 2 bases and J by 3 bases. Germline V gene lookup returns CDR1 KGHSH and CDR2 LQKENI. Details on this clone: Other DNA sequences in the same sample also yield this CDR3.

Sequencing used immunoSEQ multiplex PCR; TCRdb keeps in-frame clones, though not all of them. The sample lists around 300,000 clones; roughly nine tenths were seen once. The sequenced sample consisted of peripheral blood. V and J are TRBV18 and TRBJ2-1; 8 nucleotides line up with TRBD2. The TCR originated in a man aged 45-65 years with acute or convalescent COVID-19. The CDR3 here is CASSPGLAGYNEQFF. The CDR3 DNA reads as TGTGCCAGCTCACCAGGGCTAGCGGGCTACAATGAGCAGTTCTTC.